This T cell receptor (beta chain) emerged from a study of blood T cell repertoires in COVID-19 (dated by TCRdb to about 2020). Study-wide context: Samples from collaborators originated in the United States, Italy and Spain and spanned both the acute and convalescent phases of COVID-19. The prospective study material was composed of cDNA or gDNA derived from T cells, B-cell-depleted T cells, or PBMCs. The dataset comprised deeply sampled blood TCRbeta repertoires from subjects exposed to, actively infected with, or recovered from COVID-19. A freely available public database, intended as a resource for researchers studying the immune response to SARS-CoV-2, is where the repertoires were released. The samples were drawn from the first 160 participants of the ongoing ImmuneRACE study and from 1,254 subjects provided by 6 global collaborators. The sample metadata nearly always contained a de-identified subject ID, COVID-19 status, age in years and sex. Where HLA class I and class II types were available, the types were taken from metadata supplied by the sample provider, not from assay-based typing.

In the case of this clone: Its binding antigen is unknown. No base qualities exist here, and no much larger clone lies one base off it.

Overall results and qualifications from the work: Clinical and demographic metadata were provided uncurated, with the amount varying by source and participant.

The CDR3 spans 15 residues, from the cysteine through the phenylalanine. Only CDR3 DNA is held: 45 bases, read in frame from base 1. Here V drops 8 bases and J drops 0 bases, and the junction holds 5 bases not matched to any gene. Looking up the germline V gene (reference sequence) yields CDR1 MNHNY and CDR2 SVGAGI. TCRbeta CDR3 regions were amplified from genomic DNA using the immunoSEQ Assay, a bias-controlled multiplex PCR. The study's processing was this. The number of nucleated cells in each sample was estimated from the amplification of reference gene primers within the assay. To quantify the absolute abundance of each unique TCRbeta CDR3 rearrangement, sequence reads were collapsed and filtered. For each sample, productive Simpson clonality was calculated as the square root of Simpson's diversity index over productive rearrangements. The table comes from immuneACCESS by way of TCRdb, which keeps in-frame sequences with V and J called. Part of the clones is missing from these tables; in studies checked, under half for an unresolved V gene and the rest for unknown reasons. V and J calls plus clone size are reproduced from that table; the DNA served to infer D and trimming. The sample data list about 210,000 clones, and about 83% of these were observed just once. The ten largest account for 2.5% to 3.5% of the sample.

The collaborating institutions used their own protocols to collect whole blood in K2EDTA tubes. For TCRbeta analysis, collaborators shipped samples as frozen whole blood, isolated PBMCs, or DNA extracted from either of those sample types. Recombination linked TRBV6-6 to TRBJ1-4; TRBD1 aligns with 8 central bases. Sequenced material: peripheral blood. This clonotype was sampled from a man aged 50 or older with active or convalescent COVID-19. The nucleotides read TGTGCCAGCTCAGGGGGCAGAGCAACTAATGAAAAACTGTTTTTT. This encodes CASSGGRATNEKLFF.